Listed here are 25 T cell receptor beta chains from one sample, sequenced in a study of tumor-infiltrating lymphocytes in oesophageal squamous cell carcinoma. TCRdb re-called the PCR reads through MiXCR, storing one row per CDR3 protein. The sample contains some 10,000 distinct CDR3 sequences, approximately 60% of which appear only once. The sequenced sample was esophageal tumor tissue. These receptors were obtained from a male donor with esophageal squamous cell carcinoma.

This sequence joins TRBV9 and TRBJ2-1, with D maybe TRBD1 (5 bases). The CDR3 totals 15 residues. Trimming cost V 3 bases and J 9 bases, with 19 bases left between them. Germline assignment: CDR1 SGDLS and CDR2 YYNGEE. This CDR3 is CASSDTGHSIGEQFF. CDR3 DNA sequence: TGTGCCAGCAGCGATACAGGTCATAGCATTGGTGAGCAGTTCTTC.

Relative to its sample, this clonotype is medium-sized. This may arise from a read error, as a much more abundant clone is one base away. The CDR3 coding sequence is TGTGCCAGCAGCCCTACTAGCGGGAGGGGGAATGAGCAGTACTTC. Translated, it gives CASSPTSGRGNEQYF. The rearrangement joins TRBV11-2 to TRBJ2-7; 13 bases are a match to TRBD2. The CDR3 consists of 15 residues. Unmatched junction bases numbered 8, after V lost 5 bases and J lost 7 bases. Germline V lookup: CDR1 SGHAT, CDR2 FQNNGV.

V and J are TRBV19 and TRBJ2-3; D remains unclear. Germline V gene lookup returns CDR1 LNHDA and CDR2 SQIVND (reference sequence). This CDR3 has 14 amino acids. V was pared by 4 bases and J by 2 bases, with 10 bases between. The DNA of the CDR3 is TGTGCCAGTAGTAGTCCACCATACACAGATACGCAGTATTTT. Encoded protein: CASSSPPYTDTQYF.

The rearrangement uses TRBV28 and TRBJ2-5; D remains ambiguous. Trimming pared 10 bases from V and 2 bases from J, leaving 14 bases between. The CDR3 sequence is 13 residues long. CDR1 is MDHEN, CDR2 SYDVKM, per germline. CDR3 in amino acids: CAITPQDQETQYF. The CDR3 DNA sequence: TGTGCCATCACGCCCCAGGATCAAGAGACCCAGTACTTC.

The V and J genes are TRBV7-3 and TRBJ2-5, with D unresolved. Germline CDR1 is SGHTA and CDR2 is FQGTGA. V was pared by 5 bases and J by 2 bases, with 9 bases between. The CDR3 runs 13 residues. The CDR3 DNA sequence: TGTGCCAGCAGCCTTGGTGCGCAAGAGACCCAGTACTTC. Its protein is CASSLGAQETQYF.

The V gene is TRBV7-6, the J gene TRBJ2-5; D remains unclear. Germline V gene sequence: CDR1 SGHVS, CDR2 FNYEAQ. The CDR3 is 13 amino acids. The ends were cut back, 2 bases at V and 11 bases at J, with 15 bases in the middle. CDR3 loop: CASSLTRYNEQYF. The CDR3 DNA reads TGTGCCAGCAGCTTAACCAGATACAATGAGCAGTACTTC.

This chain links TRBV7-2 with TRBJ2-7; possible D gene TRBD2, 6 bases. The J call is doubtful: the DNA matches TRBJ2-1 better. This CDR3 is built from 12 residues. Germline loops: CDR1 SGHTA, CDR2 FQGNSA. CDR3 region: CASRDGTREQFF. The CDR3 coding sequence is TGTGCCAGCAGAGACGGGACTCGAGAGCAGTTCTTC.

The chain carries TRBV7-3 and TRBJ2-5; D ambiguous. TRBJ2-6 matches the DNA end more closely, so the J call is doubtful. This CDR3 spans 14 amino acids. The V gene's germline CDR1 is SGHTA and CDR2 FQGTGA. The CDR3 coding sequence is TGTGCCAGCAGCGCTATCTCTGGGGCCAACGTCCTGACTTTC. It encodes CASSAISGANVLTF.

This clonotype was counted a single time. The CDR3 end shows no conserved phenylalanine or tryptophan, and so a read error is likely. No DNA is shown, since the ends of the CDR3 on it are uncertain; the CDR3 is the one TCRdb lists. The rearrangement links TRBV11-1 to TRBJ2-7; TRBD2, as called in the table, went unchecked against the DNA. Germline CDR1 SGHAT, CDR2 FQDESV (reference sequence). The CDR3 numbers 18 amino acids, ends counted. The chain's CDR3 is CASSSGTSGRAYEQYFGN.

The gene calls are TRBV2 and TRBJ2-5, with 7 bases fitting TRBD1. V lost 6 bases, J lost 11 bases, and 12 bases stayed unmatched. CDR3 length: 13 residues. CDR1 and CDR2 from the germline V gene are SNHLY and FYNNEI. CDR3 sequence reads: CASRRQGNNEQYF. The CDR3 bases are TGTGCCAGCAGGCGACAGGGTAACAATGAGCAGTACTTC.

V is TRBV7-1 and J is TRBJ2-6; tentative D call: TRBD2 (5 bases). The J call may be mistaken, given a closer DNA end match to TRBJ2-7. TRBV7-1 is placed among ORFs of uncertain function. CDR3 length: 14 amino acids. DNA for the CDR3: TGTGCCAGCAGCCCAGAGGCGGGTAACTACGAGCAGTACTTC. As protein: CASSPEAGNYEQYF.

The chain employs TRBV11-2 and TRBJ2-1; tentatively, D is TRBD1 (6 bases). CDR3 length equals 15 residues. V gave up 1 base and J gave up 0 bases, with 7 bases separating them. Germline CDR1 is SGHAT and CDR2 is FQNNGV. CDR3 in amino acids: CASSLAGASYNEQFF. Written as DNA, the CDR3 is TGTGCCAGCAGCTTAGCAGGGGCCTCCTACAATGAGCAGTTCTTC.

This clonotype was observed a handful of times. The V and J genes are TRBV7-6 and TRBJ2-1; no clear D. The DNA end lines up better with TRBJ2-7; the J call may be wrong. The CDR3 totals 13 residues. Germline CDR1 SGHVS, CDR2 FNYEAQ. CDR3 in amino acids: CASSPMGNYEQYF. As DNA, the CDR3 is TGTGCCAGCAGCCCCATGGGTAATTACGAGCAGTACTTC.

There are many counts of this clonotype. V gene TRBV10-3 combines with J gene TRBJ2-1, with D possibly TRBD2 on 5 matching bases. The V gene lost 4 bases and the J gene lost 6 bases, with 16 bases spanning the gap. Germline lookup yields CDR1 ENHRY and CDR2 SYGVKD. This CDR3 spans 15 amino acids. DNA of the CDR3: TGTGCCATCAGTGTAAGAGGGAGCCCCATCAATGAGCAGTTCTTC. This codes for CAISVRGSPINEQFF.

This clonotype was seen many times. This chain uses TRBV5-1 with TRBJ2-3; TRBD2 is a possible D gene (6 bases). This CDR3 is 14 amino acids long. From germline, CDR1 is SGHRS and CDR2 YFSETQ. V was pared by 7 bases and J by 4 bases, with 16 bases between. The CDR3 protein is CASDGGAVPDTQYF. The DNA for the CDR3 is TGCGCCAGCGACGGGGGAGCGGTTCCAGATACGCAGTATTTT.

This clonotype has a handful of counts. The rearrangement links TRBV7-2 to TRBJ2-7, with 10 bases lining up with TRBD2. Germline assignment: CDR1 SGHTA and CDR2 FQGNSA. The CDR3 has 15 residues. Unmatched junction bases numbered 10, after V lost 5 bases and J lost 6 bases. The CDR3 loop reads CASSPGAGGQLEQYF. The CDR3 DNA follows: TGTGCCAGCAGCCCCGGAGCGGGAGGGCAGCTCGAGCAGTACTTC.

The CDR3 nucleotides are TGTGCCAGCATCTTCGGTTTAGACAGTAACACCGGGGAGCTGTTTTTT. This translates into CASIFGLDSNTGELFF. This chain joins TRBV12-3 or TRBV12-4 and TRBJ2-2; a possible D gene is TRBD1 (5 bases). V lost 7 bases and J 2 bases, leaving 17 bases between the germline ends. CDR3 length equals 16 residues.

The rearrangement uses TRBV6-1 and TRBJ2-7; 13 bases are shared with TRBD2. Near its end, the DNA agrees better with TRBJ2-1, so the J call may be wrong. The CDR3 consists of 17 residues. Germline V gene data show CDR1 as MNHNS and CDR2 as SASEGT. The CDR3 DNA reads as TGTGCCAGCAGTCCTCGTAGGACTAGCGGGAGATACAATGAGCAGTTCTTC. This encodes CASSPRRTSGRYNEQFF.

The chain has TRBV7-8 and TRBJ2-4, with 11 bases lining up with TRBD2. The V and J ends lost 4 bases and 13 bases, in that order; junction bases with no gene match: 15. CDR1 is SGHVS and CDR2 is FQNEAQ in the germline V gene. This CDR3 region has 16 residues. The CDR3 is CASSSKTSGGPDTQYF. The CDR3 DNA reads TGTGCCAGCAGCTCCAAAACTAGCGGGGGACCAGATACGCAGTACTTC.

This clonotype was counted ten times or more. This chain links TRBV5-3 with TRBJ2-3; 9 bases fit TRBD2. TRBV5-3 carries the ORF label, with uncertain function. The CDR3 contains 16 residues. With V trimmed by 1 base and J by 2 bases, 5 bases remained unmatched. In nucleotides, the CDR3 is TGTGCCAGAAGCTTGTCCCTAGCGGGACTCACAGATACGCAGTATTTT. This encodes CARSLSLAGLTDTQYF.

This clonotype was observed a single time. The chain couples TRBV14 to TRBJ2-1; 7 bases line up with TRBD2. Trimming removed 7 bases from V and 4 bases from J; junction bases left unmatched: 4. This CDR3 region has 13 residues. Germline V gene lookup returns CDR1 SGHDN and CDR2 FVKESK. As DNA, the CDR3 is TGTGCCAGCATGGCTAGCGGATACAATGAGCAGTTCTTC. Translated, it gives CASMASGYNEQFF.

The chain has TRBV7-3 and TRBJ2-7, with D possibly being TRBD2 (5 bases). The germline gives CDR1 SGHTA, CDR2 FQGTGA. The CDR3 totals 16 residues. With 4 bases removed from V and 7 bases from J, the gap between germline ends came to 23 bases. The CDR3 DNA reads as TGTGCCAGCAGCTCCCAAGCGGAAGTCTCCTACAATGAGCAGTACTTC. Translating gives CASSSQAEVSYNEQYF.

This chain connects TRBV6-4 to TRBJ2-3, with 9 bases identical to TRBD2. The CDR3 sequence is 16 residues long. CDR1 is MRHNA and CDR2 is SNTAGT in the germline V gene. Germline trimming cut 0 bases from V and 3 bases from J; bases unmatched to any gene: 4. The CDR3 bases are TGTGCCAGCAGTGACTCTAGCGGGAGCGGTACAGATACGCAGTATTTT. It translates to CASSDSSGSGTDTQYF.

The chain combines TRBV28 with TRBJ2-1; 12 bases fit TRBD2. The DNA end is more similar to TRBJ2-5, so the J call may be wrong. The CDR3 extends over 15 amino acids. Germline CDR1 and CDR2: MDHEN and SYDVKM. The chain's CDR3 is CASSPPTSGGGTQYF. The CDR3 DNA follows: TGTGCCAGCAGTCCACCGACTAGCGGGGGAGGGACCCAGTACTTC.

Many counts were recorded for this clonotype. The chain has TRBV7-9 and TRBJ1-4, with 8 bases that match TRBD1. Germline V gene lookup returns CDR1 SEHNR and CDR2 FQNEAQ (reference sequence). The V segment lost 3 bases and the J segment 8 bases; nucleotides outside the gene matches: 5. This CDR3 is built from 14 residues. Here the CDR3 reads CASSFGQGGEKLFF. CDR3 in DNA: TGTGCCAGCAGCTTTGGACAGGGAGGGGAAAAACTGTTTTTT.